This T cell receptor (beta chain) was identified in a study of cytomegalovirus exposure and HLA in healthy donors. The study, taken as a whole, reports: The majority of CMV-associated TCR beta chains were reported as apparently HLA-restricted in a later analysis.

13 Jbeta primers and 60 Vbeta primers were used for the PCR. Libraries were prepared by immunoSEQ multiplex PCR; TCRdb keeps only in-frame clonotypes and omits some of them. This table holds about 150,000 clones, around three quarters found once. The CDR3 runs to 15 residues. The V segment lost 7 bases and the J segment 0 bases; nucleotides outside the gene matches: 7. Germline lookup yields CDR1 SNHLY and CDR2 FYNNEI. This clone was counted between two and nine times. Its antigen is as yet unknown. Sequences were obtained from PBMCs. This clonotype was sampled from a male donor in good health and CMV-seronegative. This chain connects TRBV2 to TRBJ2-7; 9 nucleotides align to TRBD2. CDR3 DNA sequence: TGTGCCAGCAAAACTAGCGGGTGGAGCTCCTACGAGCAGTACTTC. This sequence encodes CASKTSGWSSYEQYF.